These 19 T cell receptor beta chains share one sample of origin, sequenced in a study of T cells after yellow fever vaccination. Each CDR3 protein is one row after TCRdb ran MiXCR on the 5' RACE reads. Of about 52,000 distinct CDR3 sequences in the sample, about 6.6% were seen once. This material consisted of CD8+ T cells not binding an NS4B(214-222) dextramer, sorted from PBMCs, taken about 49 days after the first yellow fever vaccination. Source of these receptors: a man aged 18 to 30 who received the YFV17D yellow fever vaccine.

This clonotype occurred many times. This sequence joins TRBV7-8 and TRBJ2-1; 10 bases fit TRBD2. Germline lookup yields CDR1 SGHVS and CDR2 FQNEAQ. The CDR3 covers 15 residues. Trimming at V came to 5 bases and at J to 0 bases, leaving 1 base not matched to a gene. The CDR3 nucleotides are TGTGCCAGCAGCCCTAGCGGGAGCTCCTACAATGAGCAGTTCTTC. As protein: CASSPSGSSYNEQFF. Combining the CDR3 with reference TRBV7-8 and TRBJ2-1 gives the whole variable domain GAGVSQSPRYKVAKRGQDVALRCDPISGHVSLFWYQQALGQGPEFLTYFQNEAQLDKSGLPSDRFFAERPEGSVSTLKIQRTQQEDSAVYLCASSPSGSSYNEQFFGPGTRLTVL.

This clonotype was observed a few times. The gene calls are TRBV4-2 and TRBJ2-2; D is tentatively TRBD1 or TRBD2 (5 bases each). This CDR3 region has 16 residues. Germline values: CDR1 LGHNA, CDR2 YNFKEQ. V dropped 0 bases and J dropped 4 bases, with 12 bases sitting between them. CDR3 residues: CASSQDSGPFTGELFF. CDR3 bases: TGTGCCAGCAGCCAAGATTCGGGGCCATTCACCGGGGAGCTGTTTTTT.

The rearrangement uses TRBV12-3 or TRBV12-4 and TRBJ2-2; D is uncertain. The CDR3 is made up of 11 amino acids. V lost 6 bases, J lost 6 bases, and 5 bases lay in between. The CDR3 protein is CASSSPGELFF. The DNA of the CDR3 is TGTGCCAGCAGCAGCCCCGGGGAGCTGTTTTTT.

In its sample, this clonotype was seen many times. This chain uses TRBV19 with TRBJ2-1, with 7 bases fitting TRBD2. Germline-derived CDR1 and CDR2 are LNHDA and SQIVND (reference sequence). Trimming cost V 6 bases and J 4 bases; bases outside gene matches: 9. There are 15 residues in the CDR3. The CDR3 DNA is TGTGCCAGTAGACCCTCTAGCGGCCAATACAATGAGCAGTTCTTC. It translates to CASRPSSGQYNEQFF. The full variable domain, completed using reference TRBV19 and TRBJ2-1, is DGGITQSPKYLFRKEGQNVTLSCEQNLNHDAMYWYRQDPGQGLRLIYYSQIVNDFQKGDIAEGYSVSREKKESFPLTVTSAQKNPTAFYLCASRPSSGQYNEQFFGPGTRLTVL.

In this sample, this clonotype turned up many times. CDR3 bases: TGCAGTGCTAGAGATAGGACTGCCACCGGGGAGCTGTTTTTT. It encodes CSARDRTATGELFF. The gene calls are TRBV20-1 and TRBJ2-2, with D perhaps matching TRBD2 (5 bases). CDR1 and CDR2 from the germline V gene are DFQATT and SNEGSKA (reference sequence). Trimming shortened V by 0 bases and J by 4 bases, and 9 bases separated the two germline ends. This CDR3 region has 14 residues.

This clonotype was picked up many times. This chain uses TRBV4-1 with TRBJ2-5; 7 nucleotides match TRBD1. The CDR3 is 15 amino acids. The V gene's germline CDR1 is MGHRA and CDR2 YSYEKL. V lost 0 bases, J lost 5 bases, and 6 bases stayed unmatched. This CDR3 is CASSQDRGQLETQYF. CDR3 DNA: TGCGCCAGCAGCCAAGATCGGGGACAGCTGGAGACCCAGTACTTC.

V usage is TRBV29-1 and J usage is TRBJ1-1; the D is unclear. Germline CDR1 is SQVTM and CDR2 is ANQGSEA. The V end lost 7 bases, the J end lost 5 bases, and 14 bases lay between the germline ends. CDR3 length equals 12 residues. CDR3 sequence reads: CSARGLGTEAFF. CDR3 nucleotides: TGCAGCGCCCGGGGTCTGGGAACTGAAGCTTTCTTT.

The table lists this clonotype with a few counts. The J gene is TRBJ2-7, the V gene TRBV9, with D tentatively TRBD2 (6 bases). The V end lost 0 bases, the J end lost 6 bases, and 22 bases lay between the germline ends. Germline V gene lookup returns CDR1 SGDLS and CDR2 YYNGEE. The CDR3 sequence is 17 residues long. The CDR3 bases are TGTGCCAGCAGCGTAGGGTACGGCAGGGACTCGGCCGGCGAGCAGTACTTC. Amino acid sequence: CASSVGYGRDSAGEQYF.

The sample holds many counts of this clonotype. The chain joins TRBV6-2 or TRBV6-3 to TRBJ2-2; D call uncertain. Trimming stripped 5 bases from V and 6 bases from J, with 7 bases between. Germline-derived CDR1 and CDR2 are MNHEY and SVGEGT. The CDR3 sequence is 12 residues long. The CDR3 DNA reads TGTGCCAGCAGTAGAAGGCCCGGGGAGCTGTTTTTT. Translation gives CASSRRPGELFF.

This clonotype came up a few times. This chain joins TRBV10-3 and TRBJ1-5, with D tentatively TRBD1 (5 bases). Germline V gene sequence: CDR1 ENHRY, CDR2 SYGVKD. This CDR3 contains 15 residues. Trimming took 6 bases from V and 0 from J, leaving 12 bases between them. The CDR3 sequence is CAISSDRNSNQPQHF. The CDR3 nucleotides are TGTGCCATCAGCTCCGACAGAAATAGCAATCAGCCCCAGCATTTT.

A few counts support this clonotype. The V and J genes are TRBV7-9 and TRBJ1-1; tentatively, D is TRBD1 (5 bases). The CDR3 sequence is 15 residues long. Germline assignment: CDR1 SEHNR and CDR2 FQNEAQ (reference sequence). Trimming shortened V by 2 bases and J by 6 bases, and 16 bases separated the two germline ends. The CDR3 DNA reads TGTGCCAGCAGCTTAACCGGGATCCTGGGGGCTGAAGCTTTCTTT. The encoded protein is CASSLTGILGAEAFF.

The table lists this clonotype with many counts. The rearrangement uses TRBV7-9 and TRBJ1-2; D remains ambiguous. CDR1 is SEHNR and CDR2 is FQNEAQ in the germline V gene (reference sequence). The V end lost 5 bases, the J end lost 2 bases, and 15 bases lay between the germline ends. This CDR3 region has 15 residues. CDR3 protein: CASSPVMGLNYGYTF. The CDR3 DNA follows: TGTGCCAGCAGCCCTGTGATGGGCTTAAACTATGGCTACACCTTC. Supplemented by reference TRBV7-9 and TRBJ1-2, the full variable domain reads DTGVSQNPRHKITKRGQNVTFRCDPISEHNRLYWYRQTLGQGPEFLTYFQNEAQLEKSRLLSDRFSAERPKGSFSTLEIQRTEQGDSAMYLCASSPVMGLNYGYTFGSGTRLTVV.

This clonotype was picked up a small number of times. The rearrangement joins TRBV4-1 to TRBJ1-3, with D perhaps matching TRBD1 (5 bases). Germline CDR1 MGHRA, CDR2 YSYEKL. The CDR3 totals 13 residues. The germline V and J ends were trimmed by 0 bases and 7 bases, with 7 bases remaining between them. This chain's CDR3 is CASSQDWGNTIYF. DNA of the CDR3: TGCGCCAGCAGCCAAGATTGGGGGAACACCATATATTTT.

In its sample, this clonotype was seen many times. The chain recombines TRBV10-3 with TRBJ2-3; 8 bases align to TRBD2. This CDR3 region has 16 residues. CDR1 and CDR2 from the germline V gene are ENHRY and SYGVKD. V shed 1 base and J 5 bases; nucleotides not matched to a gene: 8. CDR3 residues: CAISEFYGGAGDTQYF. CDR3 coding DNA: TGTGCCATCAGTGAGTTTTACGGGGGGGCTGGAGATACGCAGTATTTT.

Only a few counts were recorded for this clonotype. This rearrangement joins TRBV7-2 to TRBJ2-3, with 7 bases that match TRBD2. Per the germline V gene, CDR1 is SGHTA and CDR2 is FQGNSA. With 1 base clipped from V and 8 bases from J, the junction kept 12 bases outside the gene matches. This CDR3 is built from 16 residues. CDR3 region: CASSLGGLGPQATQYF. In nucleotides, the CDR3 is TGTGCCAGCAGCTTAGGAGGACTAGGGCCCCAGGCTACGCAGTATTTT. The complete variable domain, with remaining parts taken from reference TRBV7-2 and TRBJ2-3, reads GAGVSQSPSNKVTEKGKDVELRCDPISGHTALYWYRQSLGQGLEFLIYFQGNSAPDKSGLPSDRFSAERTGGSVSTLTIQRTQQEDSAVYLCASSLGGLGPQATQYFGPGTRLTVL.

This clonotype was seen ten or more times. CDR3 in DNA: TGTGCCAGCAGCTTAGGGCGTTATAAGCAGTACGTC. Translating gives CASSLGRYKQYV. The V call is TRBV7-9, the J call TRBJ2-7, with no clear D. The V and J ends lost 1 base and 8 bases respectively, with 9 bases between them. The germline V gene has CDR1 SEHNR and CDR2 FQNEAQ (reference sequence). The CDR3 totals 12 residues.

This clonotype was seen a few times. The chain combines TRBV7-8 with TRBJ2-6; the D gene could be TRBD1 or TRBD2 (6 bases each). The V gene's germline CDR1 is SGHVS and CDR2 FQNEAQ. V lost 0 bases, J lost 2 bases, and 11 bases lay in between. This CDR3 is built from 17 residues. CDR3 nucleotides: TGTGCCAGCAGCTTAGCGGGGGGCAGCCCTGGGGCCAACGTCCTGACTTTC. It translates to CASSLAGGSPGANVLTF.

The chain combines TRBV19 with TRBJ1-2; D may be TRBD1 (6 bases). Per the germline V gene, CDR1 is LNHDA and CDR2 is SQIVND (reference sequence). The V end was cut by 5 bases, the J end by 5 bases, with 15 bases between. There are 14 residues in the CDR3. This CDR3 reads CASSPGTGSYGYTF. CDR3 DNA sequence: TGTGCCAGTAGTCCAGGCACAGGGAGTTATGGCTACACCTTC.

This clonotype has a count of ten or more. V gene TRBV4-2 combines with J gene TRBJ2-1; a possible D gene is TRBD2 (5 bases). Per germline, CDR1 LGHNA and CDR2 YNFKEQ. The CDR3 has 16 amino acids. Trimming cost V 4 bases and J 0 bases, with 13 bases left between them. The CDR3 bases are TGTGCCAGCAGCCGCCCTGACGGGGACTCCTACAATGAGCAGTTCTTC. Amino acid sequence: CASSRPDGDSYNEQFF.